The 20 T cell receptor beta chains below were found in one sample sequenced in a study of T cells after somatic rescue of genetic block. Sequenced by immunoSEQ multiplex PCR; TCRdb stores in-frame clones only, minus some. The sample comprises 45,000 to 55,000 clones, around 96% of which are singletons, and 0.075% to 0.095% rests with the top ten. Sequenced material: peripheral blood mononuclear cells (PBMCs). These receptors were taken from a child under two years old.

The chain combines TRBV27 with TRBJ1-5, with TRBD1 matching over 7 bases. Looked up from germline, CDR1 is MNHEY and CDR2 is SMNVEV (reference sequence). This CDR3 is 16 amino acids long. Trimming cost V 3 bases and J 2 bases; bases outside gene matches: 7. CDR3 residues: CASSFKGRGRNQPQHF. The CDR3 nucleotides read TGTGCCAGCAGTTTTAAGGGAAGGGGGCGCAATCAGCCCCAGCATTTT.

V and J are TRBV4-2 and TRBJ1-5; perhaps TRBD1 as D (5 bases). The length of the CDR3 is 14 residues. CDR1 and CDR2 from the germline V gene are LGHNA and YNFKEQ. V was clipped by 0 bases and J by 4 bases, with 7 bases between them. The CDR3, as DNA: TGTGCCAGCAGCCAAGATTGGGGGAATCAGCCCCAGCATTTT. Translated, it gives CASSQDWGNQPQHF.

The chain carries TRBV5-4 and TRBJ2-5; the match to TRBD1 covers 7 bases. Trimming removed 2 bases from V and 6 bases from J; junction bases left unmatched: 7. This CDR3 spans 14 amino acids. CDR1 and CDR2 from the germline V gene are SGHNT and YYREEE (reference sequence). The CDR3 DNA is TGTGCCAGCAGCTTACAACAGGGGATCAAGACCCAGTACTTC. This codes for CASSLQQGIKTQYF.

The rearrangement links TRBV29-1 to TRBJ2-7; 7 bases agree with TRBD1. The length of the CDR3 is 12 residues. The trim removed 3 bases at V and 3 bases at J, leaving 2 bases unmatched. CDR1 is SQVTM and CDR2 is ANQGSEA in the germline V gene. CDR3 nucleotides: TGCAGCGTTGACTCAGGGGGCTACGAGCAGTACTTC. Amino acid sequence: CSVDSGGYEQYF.

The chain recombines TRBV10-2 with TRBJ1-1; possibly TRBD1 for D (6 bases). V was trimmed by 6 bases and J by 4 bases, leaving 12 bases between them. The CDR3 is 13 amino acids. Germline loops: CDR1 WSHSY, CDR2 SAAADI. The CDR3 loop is CASSPRGITEAFF. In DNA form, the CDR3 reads TGCGCCAGCAGCCCCAGGGGCATCACTGAAGCTTTCTTT.

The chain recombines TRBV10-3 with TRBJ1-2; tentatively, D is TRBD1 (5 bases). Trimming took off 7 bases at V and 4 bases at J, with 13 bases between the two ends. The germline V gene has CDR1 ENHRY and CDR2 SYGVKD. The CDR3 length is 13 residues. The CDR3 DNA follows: TGTGCCATCACCCCCCCAGGGTTCTATGGCTACACCTTC. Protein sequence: CAITPPGFYGYTF.

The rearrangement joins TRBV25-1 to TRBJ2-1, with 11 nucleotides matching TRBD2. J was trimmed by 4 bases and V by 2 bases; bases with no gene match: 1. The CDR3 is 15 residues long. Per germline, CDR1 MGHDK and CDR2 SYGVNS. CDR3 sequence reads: CASSERLAGYNEQFF. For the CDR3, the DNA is TGTGCCAGCAGTGAAAGACTAGCGGGGTACAATGAGCAGTTCTTC.

DNA for the CDR3: TGTGCCAGCTCACTCAAGCCCCCCGCCTACAATGAGCAGTTCTTC. Translating gives CASSLKPPAYNEQFF. The gene calls are TRBV18 and TRBJ2-1; no clear D gene. Germline CDR1 is KGHSH and CDR2 is LQKENI. This CDR3 region has 15 residues. Trimming stripped 4 bases from V and 2 bases from J, with 12 bases between.

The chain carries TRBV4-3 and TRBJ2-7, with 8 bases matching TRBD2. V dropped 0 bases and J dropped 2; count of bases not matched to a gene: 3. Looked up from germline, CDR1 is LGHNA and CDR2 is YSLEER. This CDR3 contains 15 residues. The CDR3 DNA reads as TGCGCCAGCAGCCAAGAGCCGACTAGCGCCTACGAGCAGTACTTC. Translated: CASSQEPTSAYEQYF.

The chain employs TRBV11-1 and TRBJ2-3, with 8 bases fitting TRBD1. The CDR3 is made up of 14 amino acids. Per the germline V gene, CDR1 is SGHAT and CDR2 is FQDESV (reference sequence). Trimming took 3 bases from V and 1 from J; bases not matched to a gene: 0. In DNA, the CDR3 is TGTGCCAGCAGCTTGGGACAGGGCACAGATACGCAGTATTTT. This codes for CASSLGQGTDTQYF.

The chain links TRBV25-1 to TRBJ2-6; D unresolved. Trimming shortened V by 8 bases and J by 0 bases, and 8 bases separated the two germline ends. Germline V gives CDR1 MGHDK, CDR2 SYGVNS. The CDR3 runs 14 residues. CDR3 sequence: CASFDNSGANVLTF. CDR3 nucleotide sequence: TGTGCCAGCTTCGACAACTCTGGGGCCAACGTCCTGACTTTC.

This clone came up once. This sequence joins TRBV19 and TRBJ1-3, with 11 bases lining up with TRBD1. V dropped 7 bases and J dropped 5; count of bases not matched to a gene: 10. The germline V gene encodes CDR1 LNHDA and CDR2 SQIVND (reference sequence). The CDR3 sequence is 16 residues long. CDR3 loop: CASIRTGGHSRNTIYF. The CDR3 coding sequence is TGTGCCAGTATCCGGACAGGGGGCCATTCTCGAAACACCATATATTTT.

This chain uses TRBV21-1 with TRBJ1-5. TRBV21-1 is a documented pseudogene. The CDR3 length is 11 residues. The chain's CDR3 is CASSRGQPQHF. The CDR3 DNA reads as TGTGCCAGCAGCAGGGGTCAGCCCCAGCATTTT.

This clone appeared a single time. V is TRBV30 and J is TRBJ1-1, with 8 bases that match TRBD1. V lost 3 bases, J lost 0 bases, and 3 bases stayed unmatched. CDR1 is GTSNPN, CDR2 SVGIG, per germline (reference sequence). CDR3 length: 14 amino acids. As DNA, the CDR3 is TGTGCCTGGAGCAGGGACAGGTTGAACACTGAAGCTTTCTTT. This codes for CAWSRDRLNTEAFF. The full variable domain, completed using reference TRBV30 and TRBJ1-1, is SQTIHQWPATLVQPVGSPLSLECTVEGTSNPNLYWYRQAAGRGLQLLFYSVGIGQISSEVPQNLSASRPQDRQFILSSKKLLLSDSGFYLCAWSRDRLNTEAFFGQGTRLTVV.

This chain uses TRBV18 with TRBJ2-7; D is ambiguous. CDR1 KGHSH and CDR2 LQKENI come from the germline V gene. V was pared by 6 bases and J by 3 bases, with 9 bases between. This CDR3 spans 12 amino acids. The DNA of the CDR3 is TGTGCCAGCTCGCCGAGTTACTACGAGCAGTACTTC. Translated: CASSPSYYEQYF.

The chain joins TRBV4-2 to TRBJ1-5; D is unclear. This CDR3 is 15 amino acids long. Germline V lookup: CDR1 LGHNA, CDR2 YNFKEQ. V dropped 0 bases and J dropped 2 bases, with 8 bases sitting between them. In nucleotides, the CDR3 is TGTGCCAGCAGCCAAGATCCGCAGGGCAATCAGCCCCAGCATTTT. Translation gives CASSQDPQGNQPQHF.

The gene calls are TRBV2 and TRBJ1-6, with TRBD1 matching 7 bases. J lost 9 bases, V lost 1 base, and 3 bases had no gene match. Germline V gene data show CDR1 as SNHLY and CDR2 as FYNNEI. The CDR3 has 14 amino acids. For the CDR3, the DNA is TGTGCCAGCAGTGAAGATAGGGGGCTTTCACCCCTCCACTTT. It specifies CASSEDRGLSPLHF.

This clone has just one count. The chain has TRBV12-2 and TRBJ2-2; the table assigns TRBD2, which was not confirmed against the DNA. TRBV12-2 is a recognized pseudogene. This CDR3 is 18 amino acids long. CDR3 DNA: TGTGCAAGTCGCTTAGCTGTCCTAGCGGAGGTGGGGACCGGGGAGCTGTTTTTT. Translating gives CASRLAVLAEVGTGELFF.

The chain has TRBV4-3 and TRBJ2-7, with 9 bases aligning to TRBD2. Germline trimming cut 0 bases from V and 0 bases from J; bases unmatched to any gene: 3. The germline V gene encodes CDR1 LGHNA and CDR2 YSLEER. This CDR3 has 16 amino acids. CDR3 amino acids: CASSQDPSGASYEQYF. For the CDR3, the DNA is TGCGCCAGCAGCCAAGATCCTAGCGGGGCCTCCTACGAGCAGTACTTC.

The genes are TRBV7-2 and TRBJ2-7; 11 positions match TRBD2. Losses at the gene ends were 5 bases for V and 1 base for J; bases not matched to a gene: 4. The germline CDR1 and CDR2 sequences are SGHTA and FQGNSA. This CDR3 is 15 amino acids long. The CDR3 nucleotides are TGTGCCAGCAGCCTCCGACTAGCGGGGTCCTACGAGCAGTACTTC. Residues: CASSLRLAGSYEQYF. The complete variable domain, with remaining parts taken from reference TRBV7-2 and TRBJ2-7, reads GAGVSQSPSNKVTEKGKDVELRCDPISGHTALYWYRQSLGQGLEFLIYFQGNSAPDKSGLPSDRFSAERTGGSVSTLTIQRTQQEDSAVYLCASSLRLAGSYEQYFGPGTRLTVT.